A selection of T cell receptor beta chains follows, all from one sample in a study of technical replicates of blood from several donors. Data came from immunoSEQ multiplex PCR; TCRdb stores just in-frame clones and leaves some out. The data show 65,000 to 80,000 clones, approximately 96% seen once. The sequenced sample consisted of T cells isolated from PBMCs. Receptors were obtained from a human donor in good health. Both conserved end residues are part of each CDR3. D genes are given only for firm matches. Clone size is stated in some rows and not others, as once, few, many or a class when expanded.

v_call: TRBV7-9; d_call: NA; clone_size: NA; j_call: TRBJ2-7; cdr3_aa: CASSLSAGEQYF; cdr3_nt: TGTGCCAGCAGCTTATCCGCGGGCGAGCAGTACTTC
v_call: TRBV13; d_call: NA; clone_size: NA; j_call: TRBJ2-7; cdr3_aa: CASSFRPPTRDRVIAGANEQYF; cdr3_nt: TGTGCCAGCAGCTTCCGGCCTCCGACTCGGGACAGGGTAATAGCGGGAGCTAACGAGCAGTACTTC
v_call: TRBV5-1; d_call: TRBD1; clone_size: NA; j_call: TRBJ1-2; cdr3_aa: CASSLLDRERNGYTF; cdr3_nt: TGCGCCAGCAGCTTGTTGGACAGGGAAAGAAATGGCTACACCTTC
v_call: TRBV7-8; d_call: TRBD1; clone_size: NA; j_call: TRBJ2-7; cdr3_aa: CASSARQGVDNEQYF; cdr3_nt: TGTGCCAGCAGCGCCAGACAGGGAGTAGACAACGAGCAGTACTTC
v_call: TRBV6-4; d_call: TRBD2; clone_size: NA; j_call: TRBJ2-3; cdr3_aa: CASSDLAGGPDTQYF; cdr3_nt: TGTGCCAGCAGTGACTTAGCGGGAGGGCCAGATACGCAGTATTTT
v_call: TRBV19; d_call: NA; clone_size: NA; j_call: TRBJ2-7; cdr3_aa: CASSLTLPYEQYF; cdr3_nt: TGTGCCAGTAGTCTCACACTACCCTACGAGCAGTACTTC
v_call: TRBV4-1; d_call: TRBD2; clone_size: NA; j_call: TRBJ2-3; cdr3_aa: CASSKTGGGFRADTQYF; cdr3_nt: TGCGCCAGCAGCAAAACCGGGGGGGGGTTTAGGGCAGATACGCAGTATTTT
v_call: TRBV7-9; d_call: NA; clone_size: NA; j_call: TRBJ1-1; cdr3_aa: CASSSGYTEAFF; cdr3_nt: TGTGCCAGCAGCTCAGGATACACTGAAGCTTTCTTT
v_call: TRBV25-1; d_call: NA; clone_size: NA; j_call: TRBJ1-4; cdr3_aa: CASSESQGLFF; cdr3_nt: TGTGCCAGCAGTGAATCACAGGGACTGTTTTTT
v_call: TRBV29-1; d_call: NA; clone_size: NA; j_call: TRBJ2-1; cdr3_aa: CSVGASDRHYNEQFF; cdr3_nt: TGCAGCGTTGGGGCTAGCGACAGACACTACAATGAGCAGTTCTTC
v_call: TRBV27; d_call: TRBD1; clone_size: NA; j_call: TRBJ1-1; cdr3_aa: CASKGGAWNTEAFF; cdr3_nt: TGTGCCAGCAAAGGGGGCGCGTGGAACACTGAAGCTTTCTTT
v_call: TRBV27; d_call: NA; clone_size: NA; j_call: TRBJ2-1; cdr3_aa: CASTGFNEQFF; cdr3_nt: TGTGCCAGCACAGGGTTCAATGAGCAGTTCTTC
v_call: TRBV11-3; d_call: TRBD2; clone_size: NA; j_call: TRBJ2-7; cdr3_aa: CASSWVSGTSGYEQYF; cdr3_nt: TGTGCCAGCAGCTGGGTATCCGGGACTAGCGGATACGAGCAGTACTTC
v_call: TRBV4-2; d_call: TRBD1; clone_size: NA; j_call: TRBJ2-7; cdr3_aa: CASSHRQGATSEQYF; cdr3_nt: TGTGCCAGCAGCCACCGACAGGGGGCTACTTCGGAGCAGTACTTC
v_call: TRBV6-6; d_call: TRBD1; clone_size: once; j_call: TRBJ1-1; cdr3_aa: CASSPRGRTEAFF; cdr3_nt: TGTGCCAGCAGCCCCAGGGGGAGAACTGAAGCTTTCTTT
v_call: TRBV2; d_call: NA; clone_size: NA; j_call: TRBJ2-4; cdr3_aa: CALLGVSGIQYF; cdr3_nt: TGTGCCCTACTCGGGGTTAGTGGCATTCAGTACTTC
v_call: TRBV4-2; d_call: TRBD2; clone_size: NA; j_call: TRBJ2-7; cdr3_aa: CASSQGIAGPPTEQYF; cdr3_nt: TGTGCCAGCAGCCAGGGCATAGCGGGGCCCCCCACCGAGCAGTACTTC
v_call: TRBV19; d_call: NA; clone_size: NA; j_call: TRBJ1-2; cdr3_aa: CASWRGSDYGYTF; cdr3_nt: TGTGCCAGCTGGAGAGGCAGCGACTATGGCTACACCTTC
v_call: TRBV6-5; d_call: NA; clone_size: NA; j_call: TRBJ2-7; cdr3_aa: CASSRDSTYEQYF; cdr3_nt: TGTGCCAGCAGTCGGGACTCCACCTACGAGCAGTACTTC
v_call: TRBV6-6; d_call: TRBD1; clone_size: NA; j_call: TRBJ2-7; cdr3_aa: CASRAGTGSSYEQYF; cdr3_nt: TGTGCCAGCAGAGCCGGGACAGGGAGCTCCTACGAGCAGTACTTC
v_call: TRBV11-2; d_call: TRBD2; clone_size: NA; j_call: TRBJ2-1; cdr3_aa: CASSSQREQYNEQFF; cdr3_nt: TGTGCCAGCAGCTCCCAGCGGGAGCAGTACAATGAGCAGTTCTTC
v_call: TRBV18; d_call: TRBD2; clone_size: NA; j_call: TRBJ2-1; cdr3_aa: CASSPLGGSYNEQFF; cdr3_nt: TGTGCCAGCTCACCTTTGGGCGGGAGCTACAATGAGCAGTTCTTC